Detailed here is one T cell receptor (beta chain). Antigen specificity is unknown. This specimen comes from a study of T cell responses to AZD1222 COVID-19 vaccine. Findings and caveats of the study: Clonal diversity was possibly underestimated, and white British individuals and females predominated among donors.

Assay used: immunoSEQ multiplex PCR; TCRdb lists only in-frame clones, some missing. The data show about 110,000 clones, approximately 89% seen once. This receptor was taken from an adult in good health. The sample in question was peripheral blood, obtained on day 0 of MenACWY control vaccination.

CDR3 DNA: TGTGCCAGCAGTTACGCCCCCCAAGGGGTAATGGCTGAAGCTTTCTTT. This sequence encodes CASSYAPQGVMAEAFF. V gene TRBV6-2 or TRBV6-3 combines with J gene TRBJ1-1; TRBD1 is a possible D gene (5 bases). V was cut by 2 bases and J by 6 bases, with 19 bases left in between. The V gene's germline CDR1 is MNHEY and CDR2 SVGEGT. The CDR3 has 16 residues.